This paragraph covers one TCR beta chain sequence. Its antigen is as yet unknown. The CD4+ fraction was divided into a CD45RA+ naive subset and a CD45RA-negative memory subset. An approximately 210 ng quantity of DNA, tens of thousands of T cell genomes, went into the sorted-subset replicate PCRs. Repertoires were generated with immunoSEQ multiplex PCR, while TCRdb's copy carries only in-frame clones and drops some. Of 2,500,000 or so clones in the sample, approximately 94% were seen once. The sample is drawn from a study of shared clonotypes between healthy human individuals. The overall study: The study used three CD4 naive, three CD4 memory, two CD8 naive and one CD8 memory plate per donor.

Per germline, CDR1 SQVTM and CDR2 ANQGSEA. This CDR3 region has 16 residues. Trimming stripped 4 bases from V and 6 bases from J, with 21 bases between. Regarding the study as a whole: Naive subsets tended to show greater estimated richness than memory subsets.

The specimen sequenced was naive CD4+ T cells from PBMCs. Noted subset: CD45RA+ positively selected. The receptor's source is a young man in good health. Some clones in this sample may be carry-over from other donors' samples. The rearrangement uses TRBV29-1 and TRBJ1-4, with D uncertain. Written as DNA, the CDR3 is TGCAGCGTTGCTTTTCGACGGACCCACCCCGATGAAAAACTGTTTTTT. Protein: CSVAFRRTHPDEKLFF.